One and the same sample provided the 17 T cell receptor beta chains below, sequenced in a study of cytomegalovirus exposure and HLA in healthy donors (dated by TCRdb to the late 2010s). The library was generated by the immunoSEQ multiplex PCR assay. A mixture of 60 forward primers for TCR Vbeta segments and 13 reverse primers for TCR Jbeta segments was used in the multiplex PCR. What TCRdb holds here is the immuneACCESS table cut down to in-frame rearrangements. Part of the clones is not present; checked against another copy, under half of the missing clones reflect an unresolved V gene, and the others are unexplained. This sample's records show more than 100,000 clones. The ten largest account for around 1.5% of the sample. The sequenced material came from PBMCs. Receptors originate from a woman aged 40 to 50 in good health and CMV-seronegative.

The gene calls are TRBV5-1 and TRBJ1-2; TRBD1 aligns across 7 bases. Trimming cost V 5 bases and J 10 bases; bases outside gene matches: 20. CDR1 is SGHRS and CDR2 is YFSETQ in the germline V gene. The CDR3 contains 16 residues. CDR3 DNA: TGCGCCAGCAGGCCGGACCCCGGGGGACAGAGGTACGACTACACCTTC. This codes for CASRPDPGGQRYDYTF.

The V and J genes are TRBV7-2 and TRBJ1-5; D uncertain. In germline, CDR1 is SGHTA, CDR2 FQGNSA. Trimming took 2 bases from V and 2 from J, leaving 7 bases between them. CDR3 length: 14 residues. CDR3: CASSLNLGNQPQHF. In DNA, the CDR3 is TGTGCCAGCAGCTTAAATCTCGGCAATCAGCCCCAGCATTTT.

The V and J genes are TRBV5-4 and TRBJ2-5; 11 nucleotides match TRBD2. The CDR3 spans 15 residues. Germline CDR1 SGHNT, CDR2 YYREEE (reference sequence). The J segment lost 5 bases and the V segment lost 1 base, leaving 4 bases of the junction unmatched. Written as DNA, the CDR3 is TGTGCCAGCAGCTTGACTAGCGGGGGCGGTGAGACCCAGTACTTC. It codes for CASSLTSGGGETQYF.

The V and J genes are TRBV7-2 and TRBJ2-3; 8 bases agree with TRBD2. Germline V gene lookup returns CDR1 SGHTA and CDR2 FQGNSA. The CDR3 runs 16 residues. Losses at the gene ends were 2 bases for V and 4 bases for J; bases not matched to a gene: 8. The DNA of the CDR3 is TGTGCCAGCAGCTTACAGCGGGGGCGGGTATCAGATACGCAGTATTTT. As protein: CASSLQRGRVSDTQYF. Using reference TRBV7-2 and TRBJ2-3 for the parts outside the CDR3, the full variable domain is GAGVSQSPSNKVTEKGKDVELRCDPISGHTALYWYRQSLGQGLEFLIYFQGNSAPDKSGLPSDRFSAERTGGSVSTLTIQRTQQEDSAVYLCASSLQRGRVSDTQYFGPGTRLTVL.

The chain uses TRBV7-2 and TRBJ1-4; TRBD1 aligns across 9 bases. V shed 5 bases, J shed 5 bases, and the junction held 6 bases outside the gene matches. CDR1 and CDR2 from the germline V gene are SGHTA and FQGNSA. This CDR3 contains 15 residues. As DNA, the CDR3 is TGTGCCAGCAGCCCGACCGGGACAGGGAATGAAAAACTGTTTTTT. Its translation is CASSPTGTGNEKLFF.

The chain employs TRBV7-2 and TRBJ1-3; D remains ambiguous. Germline CDR1 is SGHTA and CDR2 is FQGNSA. The CDR3 is made up of 13 amino acids. V lost 5 bases to trimming and J lost 2 bases, with 7 bases between them. The CDR3 reads CASSARAGNTIYF. CDR3 in DNA: TGTGCCAGCAGCGCGAGAGCTGGAAACACCATATATTTT.

The V and J genes are TRBV2 and TRBJ2-5; TRBD2 matches at 15 bases. Germline V CDR1 and CDR2: SNHLY, FYNNEI. The J segment lost 4 bases and the V segment lost 6 bases, leaving 9 bases of the junction unmatched. The CDR3 runs to 17 residues. CDR3 in amino acids: CASRGLAGGQLGETQYF. CDR3 sequence (DNA): TGTGCCAGCAGAGGACTAGCGGGGGGGCAGTTAGGAGAGACCCAGTACTTC.

Here the CDR3 DNA reads TGCAGCGTTGAATTAAGGACAGGGGGGAAAGGCTACACCTTC. Translation: CSVELRTGGKGYTF. This sequence joins TRBV29-1 and TRBJ1-2; TRBD1 matches at 10 bases. Trimming removed 2 bases from V and 8 bases from J; junction bases left unmatched: 8. The CDR3 spans 14 residues. Germline V CDR1 and CDR2: SQVTM, ANQGSEA.

The chain is built from TRBV5-4 and TRBJ2-2; tentatively, D is TRBD2 (5 bases). Deletions cut 1 base from V and 4 bases from J, with 14 bases between. Germline values: CDR1 SGHNT, CDR2 YYREEE (reference sequence). This CDR3 region has 16 residues. The CDR3 reads CASSLSRLAGTGELFF. CDR3 sequence (DNA): TGTGCCAGCAGCTTGAGTCGTCTAGCAGGCACCGGGGAGCTGTTTTTT.

The chain is built from TRBV7-3 and TRBJ2-5, with D unclear. Trimming took 5 bases from V and 4 from J, leaving 14 bases between them. Germline assignment: CDR1 SGHTA and CDR2 FQGTGA. The CDR3 runs 14 residues. The CDR3 sequence is CASSPLVGGETQYF. DNA of the CDR3: TGTGCCAGCAGCCCCCTTGTTGGCGGAGAGACCCAGTACTTC. The full variable domain, rest sourced from reference TRBV7-3 and TRBJ2-5, is GAGVSQTPSNKVTEKGKYVELRCDPISGHTALYWYRQSLGQGPEFLIYFQGTGAADDSGLPNDRFFAVRPEGSVSTLKIQRTERGDSAVYLCASSPLVGGETQYFGPGTRLLVL.

The V gene is TRBV19, the J gene TRBJ1-2; a weak D match, TRBD1 (6 bases). From germline, CDR1 is LNHDA and CDR2 SQIVND (reference sequence). The CDR3 sequence is 15 residues long. Trimming took off 2 bases at V and 5 bases at J, with 15 bases between the two ends. This chain's CDR3 is CASSISRGQLYGYTF. Here the CDR3 DNA reads TGTGCCAGTAGTATATCCCGAGGACAGTTATATGGCTACACCTTC.

The gene calls are TRBV2 and TRBJ2-5, with 7 positions matching TRBD2. This CDR3 comprises 16 residues. Germline CDR1 and CDR2: SNHLY and FYNNEI. V shed 0 bases and J 2 bases; nucleotides not matched to a gene: 6. CDR3 region: CASSEAAGGIQETQYF. The CDR3 bases are TGTGCCAGCAGTGAAGCGGCCGGGGGGATACAAGAGACCCAGTACTTC.

The chain links TRBV5-5 to TRBJ1-2; D is perhaps TRBD1 (5 bases). V shed 1 base and J shed 4 bases, with 11 bases lying between them. Germline CDR1 reads SGHKS; CDR2 reads YYEKEE (reference sequence). The CDR3 runs to 14 residues. CDR3 amino acids: CASSLILRAYGYTF. For the CDR3, the DNA is TGTGCCAGCAGCTTGATTCTCAGGGCCTATGGCTACACCTTC.

The chain carries TRBV27 and TRBJ2-3, with 7 bases lining up with TRBD2. Germline V gives CDR1 MNHEY, CDR2 SMNVEV (reference sequence). The CDR3 runs to 14 residues. J lost 5 bases, V lost 7 bases, and 9 bases had no gene match. CDR3 in amino acids: CASTPQRGGDTQYF. The CDR3 nucleotides are TGTGCCAGCACCCCCCAGCGGGGAGGAGATACGCAGTATTTT.

J is TRBJ1-1 and V is TRBV9; 7 nucleotides agree with TRBD1. V shed 3 bases, J shed 0 bases, and the junction held 2 bases outside the gene matches. CDR1 is SGDLS and CDR2 is YYNGEE in the germline V gene. This CDR3 spans 14 amino acids. CDR3 region: CASSAQGLNTEAFF. CDR3 in DNA: TGTGCCAGCAGCGCACAGGGGTTGAACACTGAAGCTTTCTTT.

This sequence joins TRBV5-1 and TRBJ2-7; TRBD2 matches 11 bases. The CDR3 loop spans 15 amino acids. From germline, CDR1 is SGHRS and CDR2 YFSETQ. Trimming cost V 4 bases and J 2 bases; bases outside gene matches: 5. CDR3 bases: TGCGCCAGCAGCCCAACTAGCGGGGGACCCTACGAGCAGTACTTC. It is translated as CASSPTSGGPYEQYF.

The chain uses TRBV7-2 and TRBJ1-1, with TRBD1 identical over 9 bases. Germline CDR1 is SGHTA and CDR2 is FQGNSA. This CDR3 is 15 amino acids long. V dropped 5 bases and J dropped 5; count of bases not matched to a gene: 9. The CDR3 sequence is CASSTSGTGSTEAFF. CDR3 coding DNA: TGTGCCAGCAGCACAAGCGGGACAGGGAGTACTGAAGCTTTCTTT.